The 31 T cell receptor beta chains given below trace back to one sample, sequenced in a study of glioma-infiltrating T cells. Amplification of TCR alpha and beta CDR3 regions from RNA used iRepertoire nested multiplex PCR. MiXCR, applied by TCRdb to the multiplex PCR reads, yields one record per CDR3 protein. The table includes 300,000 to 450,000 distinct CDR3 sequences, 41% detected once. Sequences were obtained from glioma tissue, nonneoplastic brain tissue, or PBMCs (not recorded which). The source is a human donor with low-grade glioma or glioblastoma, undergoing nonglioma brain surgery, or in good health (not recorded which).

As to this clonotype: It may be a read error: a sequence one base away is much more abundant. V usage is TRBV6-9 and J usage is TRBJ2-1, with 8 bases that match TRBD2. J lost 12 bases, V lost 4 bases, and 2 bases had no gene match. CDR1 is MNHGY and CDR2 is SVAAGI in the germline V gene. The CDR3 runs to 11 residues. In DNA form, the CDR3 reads TGTGCCAGCAGTTTGGCGGGGGGGCAGTTCTTC. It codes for CASSLAGGQFF.

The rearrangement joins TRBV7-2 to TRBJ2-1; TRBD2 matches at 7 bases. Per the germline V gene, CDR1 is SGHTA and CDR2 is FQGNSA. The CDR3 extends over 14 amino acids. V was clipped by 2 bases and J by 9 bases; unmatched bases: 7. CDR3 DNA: TGTGCCAGCAGCTTACGCGCGGGAGAGGGTGAGCAGTTCTTC. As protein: CASSLRAGEGEQFF.

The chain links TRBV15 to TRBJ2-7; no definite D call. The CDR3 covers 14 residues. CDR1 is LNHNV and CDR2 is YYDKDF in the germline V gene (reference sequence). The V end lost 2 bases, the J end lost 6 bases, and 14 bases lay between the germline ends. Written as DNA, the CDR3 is TGTGCCACCAGCAGATCCCTCACGGGCGGCGAGCAGTACTTC. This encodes CATSRSLTGGEQYF. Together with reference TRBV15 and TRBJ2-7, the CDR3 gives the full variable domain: DAMVIQNPRYQVTQFGKPVTLSCSQTLNHNVMYWYQQKSSQAPKLLFHYYDKDFNNEADTPDNFQSRRPNTSFCFLDIRSPGLGDTAMYLCATSRSLTGGEQYFGPGTRLTVT.

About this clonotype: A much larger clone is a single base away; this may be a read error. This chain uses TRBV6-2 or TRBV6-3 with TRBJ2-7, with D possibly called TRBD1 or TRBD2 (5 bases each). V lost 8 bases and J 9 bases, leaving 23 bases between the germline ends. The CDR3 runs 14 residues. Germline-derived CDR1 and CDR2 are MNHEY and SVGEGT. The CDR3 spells CASGAEGPRDGQYF. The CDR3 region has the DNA TGTGCCAGCGGCGCCGAGGGACCAAGGGACGGGCAGTACTTC.

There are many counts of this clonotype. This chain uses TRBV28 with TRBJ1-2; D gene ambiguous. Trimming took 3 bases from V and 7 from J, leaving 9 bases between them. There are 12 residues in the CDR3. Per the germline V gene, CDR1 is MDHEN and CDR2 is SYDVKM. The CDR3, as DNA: TGTGCCAGCAGTTTGCGAGGAGGTGGCTACACCTTC. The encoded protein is CASSLRGGGYTF.

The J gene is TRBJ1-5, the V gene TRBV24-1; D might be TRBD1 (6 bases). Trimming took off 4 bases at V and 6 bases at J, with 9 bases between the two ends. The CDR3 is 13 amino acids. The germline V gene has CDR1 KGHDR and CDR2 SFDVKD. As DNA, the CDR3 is TGTGCCACCAGTGAAACAGGGAGTCAGCCCCAGCATTTT. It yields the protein CATSETGSQPQHF.

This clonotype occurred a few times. The CDR3 coding sequence is TGTGCCAGCAGTTCCTTAGGACTAGCGGGAGTAGGGGAGCAGTTCTTC. Translating it yields CASSSLGLAGVGEQFF. V gene TRBV6-4 combines with J gene TRBJ2-1; TRBD2 agrees at 13 bases. V lost 5 bases to trimming and J lost 10 bases; unmatched junction nucleotides: 11. This CDR3 has 16 residues. CDR1 is MRHNA, CDR2 SNTAGT, per germline.

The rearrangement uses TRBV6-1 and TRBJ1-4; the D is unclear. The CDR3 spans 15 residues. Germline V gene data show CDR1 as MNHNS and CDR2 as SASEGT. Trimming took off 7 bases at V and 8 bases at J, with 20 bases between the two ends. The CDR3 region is CASTLAGGWEEKLFF. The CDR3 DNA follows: TGTGCCAGCACCCTAGCGGGAGGGTGGGAAGAAAAACTGTTTTTT.

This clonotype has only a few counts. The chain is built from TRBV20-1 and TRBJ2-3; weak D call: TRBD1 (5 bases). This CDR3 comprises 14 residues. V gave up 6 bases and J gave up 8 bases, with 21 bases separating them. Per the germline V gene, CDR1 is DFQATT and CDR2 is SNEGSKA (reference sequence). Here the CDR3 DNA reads TGCAGTGCCGTGAGGACCAGGGAAGTCGGTACGCAGTATTTT. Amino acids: CSAVRTREVGTQYF.

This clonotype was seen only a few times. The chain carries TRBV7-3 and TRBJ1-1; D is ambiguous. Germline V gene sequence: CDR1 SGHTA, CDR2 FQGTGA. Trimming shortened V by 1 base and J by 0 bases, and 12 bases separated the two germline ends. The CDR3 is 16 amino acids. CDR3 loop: CASSLNDGRLNTEAFF. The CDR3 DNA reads TGTGCCAGCAGCTTAAACGATGGCAGACTGAACACTGAAGCTTTCTTT.

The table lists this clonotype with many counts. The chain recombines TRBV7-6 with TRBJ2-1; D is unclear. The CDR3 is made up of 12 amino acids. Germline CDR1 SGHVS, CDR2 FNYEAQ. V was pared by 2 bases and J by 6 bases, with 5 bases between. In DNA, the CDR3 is TGTGCCAGCAGCTTATCAGGCAATGAGCAGTTCTTC. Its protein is CASSLSGNEQFF. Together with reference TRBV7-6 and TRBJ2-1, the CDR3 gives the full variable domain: GAGVSQSPRYKVTKRGQDVALRCDPISGHVSLYWYRQALGQGPEFLTYFNYEAQQDKSGLPNDRFSAERPEGSISTLTIQRTEQRDSAMYRCASSLSGNEQFFGPGTRLTVL.

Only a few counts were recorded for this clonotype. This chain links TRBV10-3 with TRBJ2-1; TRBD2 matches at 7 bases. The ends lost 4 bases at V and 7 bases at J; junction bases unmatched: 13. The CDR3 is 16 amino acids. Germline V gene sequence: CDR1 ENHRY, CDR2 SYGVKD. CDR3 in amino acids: CAISVILAPRWNEQFF. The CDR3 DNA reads TGTGCCATCAGTGTGATACTAGCGCCACGGTGGAATGAGCAGTTCTTC.

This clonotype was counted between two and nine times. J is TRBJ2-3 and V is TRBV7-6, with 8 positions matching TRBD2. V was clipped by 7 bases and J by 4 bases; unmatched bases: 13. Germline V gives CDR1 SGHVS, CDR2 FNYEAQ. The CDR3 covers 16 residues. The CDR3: CASTRISGSGPDTQYF. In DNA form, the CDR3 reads TGTGCCAGCACCAGAATCAGCGGGAGTGGGCCAGATACGCAGTATTTT.

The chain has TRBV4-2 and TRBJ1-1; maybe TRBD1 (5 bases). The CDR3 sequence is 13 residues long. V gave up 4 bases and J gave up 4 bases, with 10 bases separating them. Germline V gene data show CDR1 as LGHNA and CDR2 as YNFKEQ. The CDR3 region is CASSLDSTTEAFF. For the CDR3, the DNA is TGTGCCAGCAGCCTTGACAGTACCACTGAAGCTTTCTTT.

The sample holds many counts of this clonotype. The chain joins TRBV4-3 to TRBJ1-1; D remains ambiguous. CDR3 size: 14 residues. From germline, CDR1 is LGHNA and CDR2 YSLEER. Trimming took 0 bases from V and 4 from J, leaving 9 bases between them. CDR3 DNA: TGCGCCAGCAGCCAAGACTCCCGGGGCACTGAAGCTTTCTTT. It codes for CASSQDSRGTEAFF.

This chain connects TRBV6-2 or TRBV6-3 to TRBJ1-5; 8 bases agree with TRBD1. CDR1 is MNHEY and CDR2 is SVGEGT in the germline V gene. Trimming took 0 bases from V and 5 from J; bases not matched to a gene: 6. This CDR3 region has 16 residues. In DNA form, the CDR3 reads TGTGCCAGCAGTTACTCCGGGACAGGTGCCGATCAGCCCCAGCATTTT. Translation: CASSYSGTGADQPQHF.

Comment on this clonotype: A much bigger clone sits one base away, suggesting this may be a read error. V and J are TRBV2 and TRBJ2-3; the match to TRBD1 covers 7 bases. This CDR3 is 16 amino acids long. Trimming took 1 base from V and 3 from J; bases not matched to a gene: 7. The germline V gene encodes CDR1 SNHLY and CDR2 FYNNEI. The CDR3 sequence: CASSEDGQEGTDTQYF. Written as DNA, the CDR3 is TGTGCCAGCAGTGAAGACGGACAGGAAGGAACAGATACGCAGTATTTT.

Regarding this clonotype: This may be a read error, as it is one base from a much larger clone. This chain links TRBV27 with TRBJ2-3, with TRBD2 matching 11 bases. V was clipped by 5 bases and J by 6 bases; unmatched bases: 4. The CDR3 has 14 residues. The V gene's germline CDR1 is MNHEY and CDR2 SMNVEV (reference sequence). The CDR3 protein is CASSDGTSGDTQYF. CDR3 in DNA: TGTGCCAGCAGTGACGGGACTAGCGGTGATACGCAGTATTTT.

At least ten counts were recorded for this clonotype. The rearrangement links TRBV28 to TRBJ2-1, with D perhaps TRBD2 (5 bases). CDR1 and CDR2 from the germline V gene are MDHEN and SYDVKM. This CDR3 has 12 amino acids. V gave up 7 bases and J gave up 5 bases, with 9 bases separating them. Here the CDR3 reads CASIGGHNEQFF. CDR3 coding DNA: TGTGCCAGCATAGGAGGCCACAATGAGCAGTTCTTC. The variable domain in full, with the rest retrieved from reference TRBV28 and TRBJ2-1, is DVKVTQSSRYLVKRTGEKVFLECVQDMDHENMFWYRQDPGLGLRLIYFSYDVKMKEKGDIPEGYSVSREKKERFSLILESASTNQTSMYLCASIGGHNEQFFGPGTRLTVL.

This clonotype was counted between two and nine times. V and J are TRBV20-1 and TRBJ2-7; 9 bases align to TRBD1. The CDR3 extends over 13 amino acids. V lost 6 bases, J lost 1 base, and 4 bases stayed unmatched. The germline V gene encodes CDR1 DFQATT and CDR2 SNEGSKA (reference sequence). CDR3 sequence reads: CSAAGQGSYEQYF. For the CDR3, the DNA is TGCAGTGCAGCCGGACAGGGGTCCTACGAGCAGTACTTC.

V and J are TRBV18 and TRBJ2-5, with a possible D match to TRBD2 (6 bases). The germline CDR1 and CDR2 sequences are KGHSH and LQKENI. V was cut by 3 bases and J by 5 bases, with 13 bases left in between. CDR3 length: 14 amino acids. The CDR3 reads CASSPTGGLETQYF. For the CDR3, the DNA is TGTGCCAGCTCACCCACCGGAGGGTTGGAGACCCAGTACTTC.

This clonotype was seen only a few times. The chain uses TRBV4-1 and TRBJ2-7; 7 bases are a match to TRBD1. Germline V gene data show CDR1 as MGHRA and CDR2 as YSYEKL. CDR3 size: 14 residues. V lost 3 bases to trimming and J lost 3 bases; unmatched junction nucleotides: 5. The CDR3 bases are TGCGCCAGCAGCCATGCCACAGGGGACTACGAGCAGTACTTC. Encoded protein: CASSHATGDYEQYF.

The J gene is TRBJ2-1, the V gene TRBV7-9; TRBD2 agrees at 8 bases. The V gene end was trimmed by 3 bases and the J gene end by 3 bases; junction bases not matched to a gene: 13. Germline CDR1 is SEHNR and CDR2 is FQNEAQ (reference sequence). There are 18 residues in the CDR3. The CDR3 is CASSLSSYLGLDYNEQFF. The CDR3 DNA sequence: TGTGCCAGCAGCTTGTCCAGTTATCTGGGACTAGACTACAATGAGCAGTTCTTC.

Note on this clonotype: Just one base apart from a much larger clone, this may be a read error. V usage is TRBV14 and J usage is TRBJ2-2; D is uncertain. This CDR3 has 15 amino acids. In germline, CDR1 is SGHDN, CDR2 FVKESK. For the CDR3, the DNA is TGTGCCAGCAGCCAATCAAAGGCGAACACCGTGGAGCTGTTTTTT. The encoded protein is CASSQSKANTVELFF.

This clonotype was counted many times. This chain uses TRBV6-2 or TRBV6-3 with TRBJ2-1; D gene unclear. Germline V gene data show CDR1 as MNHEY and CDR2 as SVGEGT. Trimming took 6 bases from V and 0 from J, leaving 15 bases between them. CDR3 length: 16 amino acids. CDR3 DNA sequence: TGTGCCAGCAGGTTGGAGACACCTAGCTCCTACAATGAGCAGTTCTTC. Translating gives CASRLETPSSYNEQFF.

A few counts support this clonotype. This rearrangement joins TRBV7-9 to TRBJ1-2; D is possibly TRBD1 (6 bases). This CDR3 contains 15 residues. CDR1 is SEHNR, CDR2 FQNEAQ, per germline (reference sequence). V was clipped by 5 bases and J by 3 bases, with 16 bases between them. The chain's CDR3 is CASSQVVAGDYGYTF. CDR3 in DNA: TGTGCCAGCAGCCAAGTCGTCGCAGGGGACTATGGCTACACCTTC. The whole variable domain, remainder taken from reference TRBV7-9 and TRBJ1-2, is DTGVSQNPRHKITKRGQNVTFRCDPISEHNRLYWYRQTLGQGPEFLTYFQNEAQLEKSRLLSDRFSAERPKGSFSTLEIQRTEQGDSAMYLCASSQVVAGDYGYTFGSGTRLTVV.

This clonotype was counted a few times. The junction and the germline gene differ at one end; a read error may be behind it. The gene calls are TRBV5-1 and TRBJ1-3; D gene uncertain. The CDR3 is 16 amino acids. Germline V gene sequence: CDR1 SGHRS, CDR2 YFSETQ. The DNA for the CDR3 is TGCGCCAGTAGCTTGGAGTTCATGGGCTCTGGAAACACCATATATTTT. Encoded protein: CASSLEFMGSGNTIYF. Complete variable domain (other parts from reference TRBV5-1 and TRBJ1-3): KAGVTQTPRYLIKTRGQQVTLSCSPISGHRSVSWYQQTPGQGLQFLFEYFSETQRNKGNFPGRFSGRQFSNSRSEMNVSTLELGDSALYLCASSLEFMGSGNTIYFGEGSWLTVV.

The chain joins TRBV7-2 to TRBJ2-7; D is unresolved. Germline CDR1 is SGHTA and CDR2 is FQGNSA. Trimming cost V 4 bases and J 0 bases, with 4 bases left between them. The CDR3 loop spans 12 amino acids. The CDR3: CASSSYSYEQYF. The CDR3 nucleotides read TGTGCCAGCAGCTCCTACTCCTACGAGCAGTACTTC.

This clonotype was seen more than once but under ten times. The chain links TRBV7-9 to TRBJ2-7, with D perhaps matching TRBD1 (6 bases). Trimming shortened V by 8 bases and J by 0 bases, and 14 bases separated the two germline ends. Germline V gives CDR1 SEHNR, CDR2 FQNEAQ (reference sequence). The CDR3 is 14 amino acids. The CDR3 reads CASGQDRSSYEQYF. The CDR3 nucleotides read TGTGCCAGCGGCCAAGACAGGAGCTCCTACGAGCAGTACTTC. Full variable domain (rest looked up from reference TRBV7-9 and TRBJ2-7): DTGVSQNPRHKITKRGQNVTFRCDPISEHNRLYWYRQTLGQGPEFLTYFQNEAQLEKSRLLSDRFSAERPKGSFSTLEIQRTEQGDSAMYLCASGQDRSSYEQYFGPGTRLTVT.

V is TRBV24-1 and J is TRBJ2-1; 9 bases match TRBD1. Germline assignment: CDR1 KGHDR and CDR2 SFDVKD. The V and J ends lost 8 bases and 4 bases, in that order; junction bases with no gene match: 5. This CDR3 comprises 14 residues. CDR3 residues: CATKDRGDYNEQFF. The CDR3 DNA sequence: TGTGCCACCAAAGACAGGGGGGATTACAATGAGCAGTTCTTC.

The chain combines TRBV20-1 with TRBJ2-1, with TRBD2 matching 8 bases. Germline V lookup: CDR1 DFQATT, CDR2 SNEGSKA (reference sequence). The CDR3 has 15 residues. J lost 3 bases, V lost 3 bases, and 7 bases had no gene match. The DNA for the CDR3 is TGCAGTGCTAGCCCCCGGGAGGGAGTCTACAATGAGCAGTTCTTC. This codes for CSASPREGVYNEQFF.